This T cell receptor (beta chain) comes out of a study of blood T cell repertoires in COVID-19. On the study more broadly: Donors in the United States, Italy and Spain gave samples during acute or convalescent COVID-19. PBMCs, B-cell-depleted T cells, or T cells provided the cDNA or gDNA that made up the material.

Source study methods: Amplification of reference gene primers was used by the study to estimate nucleated cell counts. TCRdb's table, derived via immunoSEQ multiplex PCR, lists solely in-frame clones and lacks some. V and J calls and clone size follow that table, whereas D and trimming were derived from the DNA. This repertoire shows some 20,000 clones, over 75% found once; its top ten account for 9.8%. The germline gives CDR1 GTSNPN, CDR2 SVGIG (reference sequence). CDR3 size: 15 residues. With V trimmed by 5 bases and J by 8 bases, 17 bases remained unmatched. The sample taken for sequencing was peripheral blood. V gene TRBV30 combines with J gene TRBJ1-2, with TRBD1 matching over 7 bases. This receptor was identified in a man between 35 and 55 years old with active COVID-19. CDR3 DNA: TGTGCCTGGGTTCACGGGGACAGAAGGCTCAGGGGCTACACCTTC. Amino acid sequence: CAWVHGDRRLRGYTF.